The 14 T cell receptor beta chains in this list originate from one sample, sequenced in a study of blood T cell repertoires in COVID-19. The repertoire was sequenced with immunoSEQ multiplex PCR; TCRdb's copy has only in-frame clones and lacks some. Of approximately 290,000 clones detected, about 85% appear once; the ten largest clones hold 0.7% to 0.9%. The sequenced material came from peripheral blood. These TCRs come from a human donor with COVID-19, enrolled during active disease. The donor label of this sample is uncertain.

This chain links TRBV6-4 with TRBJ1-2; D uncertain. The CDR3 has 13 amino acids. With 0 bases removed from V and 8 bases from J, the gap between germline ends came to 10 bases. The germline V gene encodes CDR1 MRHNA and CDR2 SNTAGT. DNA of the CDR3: TGTGCCAGCAGTGACTCGAGGGTGGGCGGCTACACCTTC. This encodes CASSDSRVGGYTF.

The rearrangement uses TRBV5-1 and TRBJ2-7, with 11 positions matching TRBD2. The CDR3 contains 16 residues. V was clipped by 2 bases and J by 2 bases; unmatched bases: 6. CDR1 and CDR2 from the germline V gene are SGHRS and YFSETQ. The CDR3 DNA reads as TGCGCCAGCAGCTTTTCGACTAGCGGGACCACCTACGAGCAGTACTTC. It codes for CASSFSTSGTTYEQYF.

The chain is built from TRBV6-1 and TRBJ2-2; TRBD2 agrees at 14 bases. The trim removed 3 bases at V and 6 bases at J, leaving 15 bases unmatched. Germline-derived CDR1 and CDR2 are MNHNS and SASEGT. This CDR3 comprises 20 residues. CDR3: CASSDWTSGRRPTRPGELFF. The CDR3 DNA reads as TGTGCCAGCAGTGACTGGACTAGCGGGAGGCGTCCTACCAGACCCGGGGAGCTGTTTTTT.

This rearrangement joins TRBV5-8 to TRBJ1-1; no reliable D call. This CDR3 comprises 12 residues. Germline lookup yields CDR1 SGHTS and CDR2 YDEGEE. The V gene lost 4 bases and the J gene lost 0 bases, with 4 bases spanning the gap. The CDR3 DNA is TGTGCCAGCAGCCACATGAACACTGAAGCTTTCTTT. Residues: CASSHMNTEAFF.

The CDR3 spells CASSEQREVADTQYF. The CDR3 DNA reads as TGTGCCAGCAGTGAACAGCGGGAGGTAGCAGATACGCAGTATTTT. V and J are TRBV6-1 and TRBJ2-3; 9 positions match TRBD2. The V gene end was trimmed by 2 bases and the J gene end by 4 bases; junction bases not matched to a gene: 4. The CDR3 extends over 15 amino acids. CDR1 and CDR2 from the germline V gene are MNHNS and SASEGT.

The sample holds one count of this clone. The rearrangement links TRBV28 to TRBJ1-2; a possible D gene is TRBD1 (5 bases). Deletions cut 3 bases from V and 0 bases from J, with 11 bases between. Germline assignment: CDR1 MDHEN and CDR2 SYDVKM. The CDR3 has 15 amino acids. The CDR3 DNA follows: TGTGCCAGCAGTTTTACAGGATTAGCTAACTATGGCTACACCTTC. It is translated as CASSFTGLANYGYTF.

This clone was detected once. The CDR3 protein is CASNRQKYYEQYF. As DNA, the CDR3 is TGTGCCAGCAATCGACAGAAGTACTACGAGCAGTACTTC. The chain combines TRBV2 with TRBJ2-7; a possible D gene is TRBD1 (5 bases). Per germline, CDR1 SNHLY and CDR2 FYNNEI. The CDR3 spans 13 residues. Trimming pared 7 bases from V and 3 bases from J, leaving 13 bases between.

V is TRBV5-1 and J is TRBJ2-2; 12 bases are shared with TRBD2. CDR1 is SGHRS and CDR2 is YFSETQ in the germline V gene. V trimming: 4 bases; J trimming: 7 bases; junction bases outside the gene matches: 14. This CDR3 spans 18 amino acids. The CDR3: CASSLRLAGESGVGELFF. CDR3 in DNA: TGCGCCAGCAGCCTCAGACTAGCGGGAGAAAGCGGCGTCGGGGAGCTGTTTTTT.

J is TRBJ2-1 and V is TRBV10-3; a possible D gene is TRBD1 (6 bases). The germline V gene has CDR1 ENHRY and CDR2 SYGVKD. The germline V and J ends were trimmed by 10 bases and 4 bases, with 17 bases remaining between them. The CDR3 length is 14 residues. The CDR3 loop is CATSGQKPYNEQFF. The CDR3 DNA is TGTGCCACGTCAGGACAGAAACCTTACAATGAGCAGTTCTTC.

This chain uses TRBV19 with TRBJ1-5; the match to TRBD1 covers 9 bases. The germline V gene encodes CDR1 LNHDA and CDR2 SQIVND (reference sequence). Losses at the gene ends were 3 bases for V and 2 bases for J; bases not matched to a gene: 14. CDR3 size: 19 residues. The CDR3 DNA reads TGTGCCAGTAGTATCTCCCCCGGGACAGGGTGGGATCGCAATCAGCCCCAGCATTTT. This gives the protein CASSISPGTGWDRNQPQHF.

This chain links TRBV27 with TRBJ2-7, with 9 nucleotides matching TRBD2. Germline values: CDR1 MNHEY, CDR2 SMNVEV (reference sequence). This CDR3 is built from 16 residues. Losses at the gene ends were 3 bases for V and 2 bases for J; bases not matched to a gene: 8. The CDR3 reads CASSFSRLAGTYEQYF. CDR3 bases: TGTGCCAGCAGTTTTTCCCGGCTAGCGGGGACCTACGAGCAGTACTTC.

In DNA, the CDR3 is TGTGCCAGTAGTATTGGGCCCCCCGGGGAGCTGTTTTTT. It is translated as CASSIGPPGELFF. The V gene is TRBV19, the J gene TRBJ2-2; no firm D call. Trimming removed 3 bases from V and 6 bases from J, with 8 bases in between. The germline V gene has CDR1 LNHDA and CDR2 SQIVND (reference sequence). The CDR3 spans 13 residues.

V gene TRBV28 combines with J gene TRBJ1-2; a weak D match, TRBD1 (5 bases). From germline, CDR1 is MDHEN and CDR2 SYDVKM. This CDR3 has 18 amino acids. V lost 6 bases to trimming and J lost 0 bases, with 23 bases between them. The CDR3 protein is CASSWGEGYISANYGYTF. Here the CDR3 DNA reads TGTGCCAGCAGCTGGGGGGAGGGTTACATATCCGCTAACTATGGCTACACCTTC.

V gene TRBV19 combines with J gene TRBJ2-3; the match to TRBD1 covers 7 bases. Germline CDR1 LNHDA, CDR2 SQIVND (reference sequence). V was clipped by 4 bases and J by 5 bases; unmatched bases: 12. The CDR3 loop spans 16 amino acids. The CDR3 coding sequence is TGTGCCAGTAGTACCCCGGGCAGGGGGTATGGAGATACGCAGTATTTT. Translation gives CASSTPGRGYGDTQYF.